These 25 T cell receptor beta chains came from one sample sequenced in a study of blood T cell repertoires in COVID-19 (TCRdb year 2020). Library prep was done by the immunoSEQ multiplex PCR assay. TCRdb re-hosts the immuneACCESS table, in-frame sequences only. Its copies lack some clones; in the studies checked, an unresolved V gene accounts for under half of them, and the cause for the rest is not known. The sample profile shows fewer than 500,000 clones; about 90% of them were found once. Of the sample, 1.3% is held by the ten largest clones. Material for sequencing was PBMCs or T cells enriched from blood (not recorded which). These receptors came from a man between 25 and 39 years old who had recovered from COVID-19.

The V gene is TRBV11-2, the J gene TRBJ2-1, with a tentative D call TRBD2 (6 bases). The CDR3 runs to 16 residues. Trimming took 5 bases from V and 4 from J, leaving 18 bases between them. CDR1 and CDR2 from the germline V gene are SGHAT and FQNNGV. This chain's CDR3 is CASSKTDYLMYNEQFF. For the CDR3, the DNA is TGTGCCAGCAGCAAAACGGACTACCTGATGTACAATGAGCAGTTCTTC.

The chain couples TRBV6-2 or TRBV6-3 to TRBJ1-2; D is unresolved. CDR1 is MNHEY and CDR2 is SVGEGT in the germline V gene. The CDR3 contains 14 residues. V was trimmed by 2 bases and J by 5 bases, leaving 12 bases between them. CDR3 amino acids: CASSYATAAYGYTF. DNA for the CDR3: TGTGCCAGCAGTTACGCCACAGCTGCGTATGGCTACACCTTC.

This sequence joins TRBV5-6 and TRBJ1-4, with D perhaps TRBD1 (5 bases). CDR1 SGHDT and CDR2 YYEEEE come from the germline V gene. The CDR3 spans 14 residues. The V and J ends lost 4 bases and 8 bases respectively, with 15 bases between them. The CDR3 DNA follows: TGTGCCAGCAGCCGGGGGTGGCCGAACGAAAAACTGTTTTTT. Protein sequence: CASSRGWPNEKLFF.

This chain links TRBV7-8 with TRBJ2-3, with TRBD2 identical over 11 bases. The germline V gene has CDR1 SGHVS and CDR2 FQNEAQ. The CDR3 spans 18 residues. The trim removed 2 bases at V and 2 bases at J, leaving 9 bases unmatched. The CDR3 region is CASSLRQIAGGITDTQYF. CDR3 sequence (DNA): TGTGCCAGCAGCTTACGCCAAATAGCGGGGGGGATCACAGATACGCAGTATTTT.

This rearrangement joins TRBV10-2 to TRBJ1-5; possible D gene TRBD1, 6 bases. Germline values: CDR1 WSHSY, CDR2 SAAADI. Trimming left V 6 bases short and J 6 bases short, with 9 bases between. CDR3 length equals 12 residues. This chain's CDR3 is CASREQGQPQHF. CDR3 coding DNA: TGCGCCAGCAGGGAACAGGGTCAGCCCCAGCATTTT.

CDR3 sequence (DNA): TGTGCCAGCAGTCCGGACACCGGGGAGCTGTTTTTT. Protein sequence: CASSPDTGELFF. The chain couples TRBV12-3 or TRBV12-4 to TRBJ2-2; D is unclear. V lost 5 bases and J 3 bases, leaving 4 bases between the germline ends. This CDR3 has 12 amino acids.

The rearrangement links TRBV9 to TRBJ2-3; 11 bases are a match to TRBD2. Germline V lookup: CDR1 SGDLS, CDR2 YYNGEE. The CDR3 is 15 amino acids. V shed 4 bases and J 2 bases; nucleotides not matched to a gene: 3. The CDR3 loop is CASSLSGGATDTQYF. The CDR3 nucleotides read TGTGCCAGCAGCCTTAGCGGGGGGGCCACAGATACGCAGTATTTT.

The CDR3 region is CASSYGGLHSPLHF. In nucleotides, the CDR3 is TGTGCCAGCAGTTACGGAGGGTTACATTCACCCCTCCACTTT. The V gene is TRBV6-5, the J gene TRBJ1-6, with D unresolved. The length of the CDR3 is 14 residues. The V gene lost 2 bases and the J gene lost 8 bases, with 10 bases spanning the gap. CDR1 is MNHEY, CDR2 SVGAGI, per germline.

The chain uses TRBV11-2 and TRBJ2-3, with a tentative D call TRBD2 (6 bases). V lost 5 bases and J lost 7, with 16 bases in between. The CDR3 is 14 amino acids. Germline-derived CDR1 and CDR2 are SGHAT and FQNNGV. The CDR3 coding sequence is TGTGCCAGCAGCACGACGGACTACCCGTATACGCAGTATTTT. Protein: CASSTTDYPYTQYF.

In its sample, this clone was seen once. The J gene is TRBJ2-7, the V gene TRBV3-1 (or the pseudogene TRBV3-2); D may be TRBD2 (6 bases). The CDR3 has 13 amino acids. V was trimmed by 0 bases and J by 9 bases, leaving 12 bases between them. Germline CDR1 and CDR2: LGHDT and YNNKEL (reference sequence). The DNA for the CDR3 is TGTGCCAGCAGCCAAGATACGGAGGGACGGCAGTACTTC. It yields the protein CASSQDTEGRQYF.

This clone was found once. The V call is TRBV2, the J call TRBJ1-2, with D perhaps matching TRBD1 (5 bases). CDR3 length: 13 residues. The germline gives CDR1 SNHLY, CDR2 FYNNEI. Deletions cut 7 bases from V and 7 bases from J, with 16 bases between. This chain's CDR3 is CASNSGTTSGYTF. In DNA, the CDR3 is TGTGCCAGCAACTCCGGGACTACGAGTGGCTACACCTTC.

V gene TRBV9 combines with J gene TRBJ2-3; 7 nucleotides agree with TRBD2. Germline V CDR1 and CDR2: SGDLS, YYNGEE. J was trimmed by 5 bases and V by 3 bases; bases with no gene match: 0. The CDR3 is made up of 12 amino acids. CDR3 amino acids: CASSAGGDTQYF. DNA for the CDR3: TGTGCCAGCAGCGCGGGAGGAGATACGCAGTATTTT.

J is TRBJ1-5 and V is TRBV6-6; no firm D call. With 5 bases removed from V and 5 bases from J, the gap between germline ends came to 10 bases. This CDR3 comprises 13 residues. CDR1 and CDR2 from the germline V gene are MNHNY and SVGAGI (reference sequence). The CDR3 DNA is TGTGCCAGCAGTAGCCTCGAGGATCAGCCCCAGCATTTT. This gives the protein CASSSLEDQPQHF.

The V call is TRBV23-1, the J call TRBJ2-5, with D possibly TRBD2 on 6 matching bases. TRBV23-1 is classed as an ORF, of uncertain function. Trimming cost V 4 bases and J 2 bases, with 8 bases left between them. The CDR3 is made up of 13 amino acids. CDR3: CASSRGKQETQYF. CDR3 nucleotides: TGCGCCAGCAGTCGCGGGAAACAAGAGACCCAGTACTTC.

CDR3 nucleotide sequence: TGTGCCAGCAGTGAATCGGGGACCGGGGAGCTGTTTTTT. Translation: CASSESGTGELFF. The V call is TRBV2, the J call TRBJ2-2, with TRBD2 as a possible D gene (5 bases). This CDR3 spans 13 amino acids. CDR1 and CDR2 (germline): SNHLY, FYNNEI. V was cut by 2 bases and J by 5 bases, with 6 bases left in between.

This sequence joins TRBV7-8 and TRBJ2-1; 8 nucleotides agree with TRBD1. V shed 4 bases and J 9 bases; nucleotides not matched to a gene: 14. Germline V gene data show CDR1 as SGHVS and CDR2 as FQNEAQ. The CDR3 is made up of 16 amino acids. In DNA, the CDR3 is TGTGCCAGCAGCTCGCGACAGGGGAGGTATGAAAGTGAGCAGTTCTTC. Translated, it gives CASSSRQGRYESEQFF.

J is TRBJ2-2 and V is TRBV4-3; TRBD1 might be the D (6 bases). Trimming stripped 0 bases from V and 0 bases from J, with 8 bases between. The V gene's germline CDR1 is LGHNA and CDR2 YSLEER. The CDR3 has 16 residues. This chain's CDR3 is CASSQDWTANTGELFF. Here the CDR3 DNA reads TGCGCCAGCAGCCAAGATTGGACAGCGAACACCGGGGAGCTGTTTTTT.

The rearrangement uses TRBV5-5 and TRBJ1-5; maybe TRBD1 (5 bases). The CDR3 covers 15 residues. The germline V gene encodes CDR1 SGHKS and CDR2 YYEKEE (reference sequence). The V gene lost 0 bases and the J gene lost 4 bases, with 11 bases spanning the gap. The CDR3 DNA follows: TGTGCCAGCAGCTTGGGAGACAGTGTTAATCAGCCCCAGCATTTT. Translated, it gives CASSLGDSVNQPQHF. Using reference TRBV5-5 and TRBJ1-5 for the parts outside the CDR3, the full variable domain is DAGVTQSPTHLIKTRGQQVTLRCSPISGHKSVSWYQQVLGQGPQFIFQYYEKEERGRGNFPDRFSARQFPNYSSELNVNALLLGDSALYLCASSLGDSVNQPQHFGDGTRLSIL.

The V gene is TRBV5-1, the J gene TRBJ1-2; tentatively, D is TRBD1 (5 bases). CDR3 length: 14 residues. The V end lost 0 bases, the J end lost 11 bases, and 17 bases lay between the germline ends. The germline V gene has CDR1 SGHRS and CDR2 YFSETQ. The CDR3 loop reads CASSLATTASVYTF. DNA of the CDR3: TGCGCCAGCAGCTTGGCGACGACAGCTTCAGTATACACCTTC.

V is TRBV14 and J is TRBJ1-6, with D unresolved. This CDR3 contains 12 residues. Trimming shortened V by 0 bases and J by 13 bases, and 7 bases separated the two germline ends. CDR1 is SGHDN, CDR2 FVKESK, per germline. CDR3 residues: CASSQEVGPLHF. The CDR3 bases are TGTGCCAGCAGCCAAGAAGTCGGGCCCCTCCACTTT.

The genes are TRBV5-1 and TRBJ2-2, with TRBD1 identical over 10 bases. CDR1 and CDR2 (germline): SGHRS, YFSETQ. The CDR3 sequence is 15 residues long. Trimming removed 4 bases from V and 0 bases from J; junction bases left unmatched: 0. The CDR3 coding sequence is TGCGCCAGCAGCGGACAGGGGGCGAACACCGGGGAGCTGTTTTTT. Residues: CASSGQGANTGELFF.

The rearrangement uses TRBV5-4 and TRBJ2-7, with 9 bases that match TRBD2. There are 15 residues in the CDR3. The V gene's germline CDR1 is SGHNT and CDR2 YYREEE (reference sequence). Trimming at V came to 0 bases and at J to 3 bases, leaving 4 bases not matched to a gene. The CDR3 DNA follows: TGTGCCAGCAGCTTGGGGACTAGCGAATTCTACGAGCAGTACTTC. This sequence encodes CASSLGTSEFYEQYF.

The genes are TRBV21-1 and TRBJ1-3; the listed D gene, TRBD1, was not tested against the DNA. TRBV21-1 is a recognized pseudogene. This CDR3 has 18 amino acids. The CDR3 spells CASSGPFPQGEYGNTIYF. The CDR3 coding sequence is TGTGCCAGCAGCGGACCTTTTCCTCAGGGGGAATATGGAAACACCATATATTTT.

The chain uses TRBV6-5 and TRBJ1-4; D might be TRBD1 (5 bases). V was trimmed by 6 bases and J by 0 bases, leaving 11 bases between them. This CDR3 comprises 15 residues. CDR1 MNHEY and CDR2 SVGAGI come from the germline V gene. The CDR3 region is CASRAAGATNEKLFF. CDR3 coding DNA: TGTGCCAGCAGAGCGGCGGGGGCAACTAATGAAAAACTGTTTTTT.

The chain joins TRBV6-1 to TRBJ2-5; D may be TRBD1 (7 bases). CDR1 is MNHNS, CDR2 SASEGT, per germline. The CDR3 runs 16 residues. V was clipped by 2 bases and J by 5 bases, with 18 bases between them. CDR3 sequence: CASSESVGQTRETQYF. In DNA, the CDR3 is TGTGCCAGCAGTGAAAGTGTGGGACAGACTAGGGAGACCCAGTACTTC.